The rows below give T cell receptor beta chains drawn from one sample of a study of CD4 T cells in relation to SARS-CoV-2 and coronaviruses. Only in-frame clones appear in the TCRdb table, and some are missing; sequencing was by immunoSEQ multiplex PCR. The sample carries about 65,000 clones, approximately 87% recorded once. Sample: memory CD4+ T cells from PBMCs. These receptors were taken from a human donor in good health. Each CDR3 is given with its conserved first and last residue. D genes are given only for firm matches. For some rows the clone size is stated as once, few or many, or as a class when expanded; others skip it.

j_call | v_call | d_call | clone_size | cdr3_aa | cdr3_nt
TRBJ1-4 | TRBV7-2 | TRBD1 | NA | CASSRTGDAEKLFF | TGTGCCAGCAGCCGGACAGGGGATGCTGAAAAACTGTTTTTT
TRBJ1-2 | TRBV25-1 | NA | NA | CASSENPEGYTF | TGTGCCAGCAGTGAAAATCCCGAAGGCTACACCTTC
TRBJ2-7 | TRBV6-6 | NA | NA | CASSQTGFSYEQYF | TGTGCCAGCAGCCAGACAGGATTCTCCTACGAGCAGTACTTC
TRBJ1-1 | TRBV5-1 | NA | NA | CASSTGTPYTEAFF | TGCGCCAGCAGCACCGGGACACCCTACACTGAAGCTTTCTTT
TRBJ1-5 | TRBV7-9 | TRBD1 | few | CASSSGTGDGNQPQHF | TGTGCCAGCAGTTCCGGGACAGGGGATGGCAATCAGCCCCAGCATTTT
TRBJ2-5 | TRBV24-1 | TRBD1 | NA | CATSDPATGGRETQYF | TGTGCCACCAGTGATCCCGCAACAGGGGGCAGGGAGACCCAGTACTTC
TRBJ1-2 | TRBV19 | NA | NA | CASSIISGAYGYTF | TGTGCCAGTAGTATAATTTCAGGGGCCTATGGCTACACCTTC
TRBJ2-7 | TRBV27 | TRBD2 | NA | CASSLSAGLAGGVNEQYF | TGTGCCAGCAGTTTATCGGCGGGACTAGCGGGAGGTGTCAACGAGCAGTACTTC
TRBJ1-1 | TRBV19 | NA | NA | CASSLPRQDEAFF | TGTGCCAGTAGCCTACCTAGACAGGATGAAGCTTTCTTT
TRBJ2-7 | TRBV11-2 | TRBD2 | NA | CASSPNLAGVFSYEQYF | TGTGCCAGCAGCCCCAACCTAGCGGGAGTTTTTTCCTACGAGCAGTACTTC
TRBJ1-1 | TRBV7-9 | TRBD1 | NA | CASSSITDRDGEAFF | TGTGCCAGCAGCTCAATAACCGACAGGGACGGTGAAGCTTTCTTT
TRBJ1-5 | TRBV5-1 | TRBD1 | NA | CASSLVTGVQPQHF | TGCGCCAGCAGCTTGGTGACAGGGGTTCAGCCCCAGCATTTT
TRBJ2-7 | TRBV2 | NA | NA | CASSSGPTLQYF | TGTGCCAGCAGCTCCGGCCCCACCCTGCAGTACTTC
TRBJ2-6 | TRBV18 | TRBD1 | once | CASSSSGQGSGANVLTF | TGTGCCAGCTCATCCTCGGGACAGGGCTCTGGGGCCAACGTCCTGACTTTC
TRBJ2-1 | TRBV28 | TRBD2 | NA | CASSSSGRSYNEQFF | TGTGCCAGCAGTTCAAGCGGGAGATCCTACAATGAGCAGTTCTTC
TRBJ2-1 | TRBV6-5 | NA | once | CASRMDGYNEQFF | TGTGCCAGCAGAATGGACGGGTACAATGAGCAGTTCTTC
TRBJ2-1 | TRBV5-4 | NA | NA | CASSLKTTGIRNEQFF | TGTGCCAGCAGCTTAAAAACTACAGGGATAAGGAATGAGCAGTTCTTC
TRBJ1-3 | TRBV7-2 | TRBD1 | NA | CASRRDRGSYTIYF | TGTGCCAGCAGACGGGACAGGGGAAGTTACACCATATATTTT
TRBJ2-3 | TRBV7-2 | TRBD1 | NA | CASSLSVGQGTDTQYF | TGTGCCAGCAGCTTGTCCGTGGGACAGGGCACAGATACGCAGTATTTT
TRBJ1-6 | TRBV30 | NA | NA | CAWNRGHNSPLHF | TGTGCCTGGAATAGAGGACATAATTCACCCCTCCACTTT
TRBJ2-5 | TRBV5-6 | TRBD1 | NA | CASSWRPDRARETQYF | TGTGCCAGCAGCTGGAGGCCGGACAGGGCGAGGGAGACCCAGTACTTC
TRBJ2-3 | TRBV6-2/TRBV6-3 | NA | NA | CASSRNFGTTDTQYF | TGTGCCAGCAGTCGCAACTTCGGGACAACAGATACGCAGTATTTT
TRBJ2-1 | TRBV11-1 | NA | NA | CASSLEARDSEQFF | TGTGCCAGCAGCTTAGAAGCCCGGGACTCTGAGCAGTTCTTC
TRBJ1-2 | TRBV7-9 | NA | NA | CASSRLGRGESNYGYTF | TGTGCCAGCAGCCGTCTGGGCAGGGGAGAGTCTAACTATGGCTACACCTTC
TRBJ1-2 | TRBV7-9 | NA | once | CASSAGFGYTF | TGTGCCAGCAGCGCAGGGTTTGGCTACACCTTC
TRBJ1-4 | TRBV29-1 | TRBD1 | NA | CSVEGATGEGEKLFF | TGCAGCGTTGAAGGCGCGACAGGGGAAGGAGAAAAACTGTTTTTT
TRBJ1-2 | TRBV5-6 | NA | NA | CASSPTGRLVGYTF | TGTGCCAGCAGCCCTACAGGGAGGTTAGTGGGCTACACCTTC
TRBJ2-1 | TRBV5-1 | NA | NA | CASSLGDRGATFF | TGCGCCAGCAGCTTGGGGGATAGGGGGGCAACGTTCTTC
TRBJ2-3 | TRBV5-1 | TRBD2 | NA | CASTYSLAGGDTQYF | TGCGCCAGCACCTATTCACTAGCGGGAGGGGATACGCAGTATTTT
TRBJ2-3 | TRBV9 | NA | NA | CASSVATGSTDTQYF | TGTGCCAGCAGCGTAGCTACAGGTTCCACAGATACGCAGTATTTT
TRBJ2-1 | TRBV6-5 | TRBD2 | NA | CATTSGRALYNEQFF | TGTGCCACGACTAGCGGGAGGGCCCTCTACAATGAGCAGTTCTTC
TRBJ2-7 | TRBV24-1 | NA | NA | CATSDLGVEQYF | TGTGCCACCAGTGATTTGGGGGTCGAGCAGTACTTC
TRBJ2-3 | TRBV5-4 | NA | NA | CASSPTPGASTDTQYF | TGTGCCAGCAGCCCAACGCCGGGGGCAAGCACAGATACGCAGTATTTT
TRBJ2-1 | TRBV9 | TRBD1 | NA | CASSVRGQGASEQFF | TGTGCCAGCAGCGTAAGAGGGCAGGGGGCGAGTGAGCAGTTCTTC
TRBJ1-2 | TRBV21-1 | NA | NA | CASRRDRGTGYTF | TGTGCCAGCCGCCGGGACAGGGGGACTGGCTACACCTTC
TRBJ2-3 | TRBV24-1 | NA | NA | CATSDGTSLGRGTDTQYF | TGTGCCACCAGTGACGGGACTTCTCTAGGTAGGGGCACAGATACGCAGTATTTT
TRBJ1-1 | TRBV27 | NA | NA | CASSRTAKPDTEAFF | TGTGCCAGCAGTCGGACGGCCAAACCGGACACTGAAGCTTTCTTT
TRBJ1-2 | TRBV11-2 | NA | NA | CASSLVQARTNYGYTF | TGTGCCAGCAGCTTAGTACAGGCCAGAACAAACTATGGCTACACCTTC
TRBJ1-6 | TRBV7-2 | NA | NA | CASSPRRNSPLHF | TGTGCCAGCAGCCCCCGTCGGAATTCACCCCTCCACTTT
TRBJ2-7 | TRBV7-2 | TRBD2 | NA | CASSPGLAGRGYEQYF | TGTGCCAGCAGCCCGGGACTAGCGGGGAGGGGCTACGAGCAGTACTTC
TRBJ2-1 | TRBV4-1 | TRBD2 | once | CASSPFSGSYNEQFF | TGCGCCAGCAGCCCGTTTAGCGGGAGTTACAATGAGCAGTTCTTC
TRBJ1-3 | TRBV5-4 | NA | NA | CASSLSWNSGNTIYF | TGTGCCAGCAGCTTGTCGTGGAACTCTGGAAACACCATATATTTT
TRBJ2-3 | TRBV28 | NA | NA | CASSVMGAHQTDTQYF | TGTGCCAGCAGCGTTATGGGGGCCCATCAGACAGATACGCAGTATTTT
TRBJ2-1 | TRBV11-3 | NA | NA | CASSLTYNEQFF | TGTGCCAGCTCCCTTACGTACAATGAGCAGTTCTTC